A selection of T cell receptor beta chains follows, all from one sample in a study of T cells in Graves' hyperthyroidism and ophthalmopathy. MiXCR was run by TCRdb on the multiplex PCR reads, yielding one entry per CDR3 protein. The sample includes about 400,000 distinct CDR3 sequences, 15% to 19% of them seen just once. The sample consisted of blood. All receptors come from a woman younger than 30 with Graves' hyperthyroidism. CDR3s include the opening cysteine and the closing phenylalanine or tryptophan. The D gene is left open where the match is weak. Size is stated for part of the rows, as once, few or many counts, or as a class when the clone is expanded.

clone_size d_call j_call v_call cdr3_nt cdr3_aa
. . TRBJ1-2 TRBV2 TGTGCCAGCAGTGGTTCGGGATTAACTAACTATGACTACACCTTC CASSGSGLTNYDYTF
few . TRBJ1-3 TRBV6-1 TGTGCCAGCAGGTTTCTAGGGGGGAGCTCTGGAAACACCATATATTTT CASRFLGGSSGNTIYF
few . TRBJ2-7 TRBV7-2 TGTGCCAGCAGCCCCCGCAGGGCCCCCTACGAGCAGTACTTC CASSPRRAPYEQYF
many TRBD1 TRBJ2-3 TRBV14 TGTGCCAGCAGCCTTCGGACAGGGGTCACAGATACGCAGTATTTT CASSLRTGVTDTQYF
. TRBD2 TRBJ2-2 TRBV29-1 TGCAGCGCTTGGGGCCCAGCGGGGGCTACCGGGGAGCTGTTTTTT CSAWGPAGATGELFF
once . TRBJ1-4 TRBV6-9 TGTGCCAGCAGTTCAGGTGCCCCTAATGAAAAACTGTTTTTT CASSSGAPNEKLFF
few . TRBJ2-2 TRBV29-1 TGCAGCGTTGAAGATAGGAGGGGGAGACTGTTTTTT CSVEDRRGRLFF
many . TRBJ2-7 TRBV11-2 TGTGCCAGCAGCGCCCTGAGGCAAGCCTACGAGCAGTACTTC CASSALRQAYEQYF
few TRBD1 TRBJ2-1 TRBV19 TGTGCCAGTACCCCGGGACAGGGTACCTACAATGAGCAGTTCTTC CASTPGQGTYNEQFF
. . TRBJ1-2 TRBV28 TGTGCCAGCAGTTTTGCCAACCCTAACTATGGCTACACCTTC CASSFANPNYGYTF
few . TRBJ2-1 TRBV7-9 TGTGCCAGCAGCTTACAGGGAGGCAGGGACAATGAGCAGTTCTTC CASSLQGGRDNEQFF
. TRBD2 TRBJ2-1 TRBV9 TGTGCCAGCAGCGCCTTAGGACTAGCGGGCAACAATGAGCAGTTCTTC CASSALGLAGNNEQFF
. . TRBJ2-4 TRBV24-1 TGTGCCACCTGTAGACAGTACGCCAAAAACATTCAGTACTTC CATCRQYAKNIQYF
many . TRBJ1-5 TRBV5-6 TGTGCCAGCAGCTTGGGACGATTCAATCAGCCCCAGCATTTT CASSLGRFNQPQHF
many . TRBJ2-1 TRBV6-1 TGTGCCAGCAGTGAAGAGAGAAGGGATGAGCAGTTCTTC CASSEERRDEQFF
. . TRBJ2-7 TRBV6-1 TGTGCCAGCAGCACGGGAGTTAGGTACGAGCAGTACTTC CASSTGVRYEQYF
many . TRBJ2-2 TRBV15 TGTGCCACCAGCAGAGATTTGAGGCAGGGGTTCGCCGGGGAGCTGTTTTTT CATSRDLRQGFAGELFF
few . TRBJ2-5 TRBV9 TGTGCCAGCAGCGTAGGGCCGGGCCCCCAGGAAGAGACCCAGTACTTC CASSVGPGPQEETQYF
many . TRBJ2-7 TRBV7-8 TGTGCCAGCAGCTTAGGTACGGTAGTCCTCGAGCAGTACTTC CASSLGTVVLEQYF
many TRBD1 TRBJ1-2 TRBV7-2 TGTGCCAGCAGCTTTGGCCGGACAGGGGAGAAGTATGGCTACACCTTC CASSFGRTGEKYGYTF
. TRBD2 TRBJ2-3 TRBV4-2 TGTGCCAGCAGCCAAGCGATGGGTAGCGGGGGGGCAGATACGCAGTATTTT CASSQAMGSGGADTQYF
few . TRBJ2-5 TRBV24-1 TGTGCCACCAGTGACGGACCGTCGTCGGGAGAGACCCAGTACTTC CATSDGPSSGETQYF